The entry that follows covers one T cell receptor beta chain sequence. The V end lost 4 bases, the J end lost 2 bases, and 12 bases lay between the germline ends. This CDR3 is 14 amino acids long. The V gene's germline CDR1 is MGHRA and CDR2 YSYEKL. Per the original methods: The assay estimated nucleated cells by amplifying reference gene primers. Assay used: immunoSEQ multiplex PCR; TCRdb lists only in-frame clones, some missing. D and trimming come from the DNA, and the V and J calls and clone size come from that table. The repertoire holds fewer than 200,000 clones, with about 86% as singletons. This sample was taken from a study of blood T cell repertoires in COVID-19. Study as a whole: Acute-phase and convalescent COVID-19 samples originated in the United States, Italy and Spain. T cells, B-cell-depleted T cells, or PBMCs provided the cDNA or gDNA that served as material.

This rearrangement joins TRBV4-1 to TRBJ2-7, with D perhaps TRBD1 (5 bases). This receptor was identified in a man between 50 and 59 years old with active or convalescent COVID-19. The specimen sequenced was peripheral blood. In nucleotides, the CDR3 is TGCGCCAGCAGCCGCAACAGGCGAACCTACGAGCAGTACTTC. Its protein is CASSRNRRTYEQYF.